The clone carrying this T cell receptor (beta chain) was seen a handful of times. Antigen: not known. TCRdb re-called the reads through MiXCR, storing one row per CDR3 protein. The sample lists about 920,000 distinct CDR3 sequences, 30% to 40% occurring once. The source of the sample is a study of T cell repertoires in cytomegalovirus infection. Study summary: Selection of CMV epitopes for the study included recently identified HLA-C-restricted and well-studied HLA-B-restricted ones.

The specimen was cultured CD8+ T cells from PBMCs, collected from culture after CMV antigen stimulation. This sequence originates from a human donor in good health (CMV status not recorded). Some clones in this sample may be carry-over from other donors' samples.

The CDR3: CAISGGQGTGELFF. As DNA, the CDR3 is TGTGCCATCAGTGGAGGACAGGGGACCGGGGAGCTGTTTTTT. The chain couples TRBV10-3 to TRBJ2-2, with TRBD1 matching over 9 bases. Looked up from germline, CDR1 is ENHRY and CDR2 is SYGVKD. With V trimmed by 4 bases and J by 5 bases, 2 bases remained unmatched. The CDR3 contains 14 residues.